This entry lists 20 T cell receptor beta chains sequenced from one sample in a study of OX40 agonist ivuxolimab in advanced cancers. Sequencing was performed with immunoSEQ multiplex PCR; in TCRdb, only in-frame clones are kept and a portion is missing. The repertoire has some 78,000 clones, approximately 90% of them found once; the top ten carry 0.4% to 0.6%. The sequencing here drew on CD4+ or CD8+ T cells sorted from blood, taken in a trial of the OX40 agonist ivuxolimab. These receptors all stem from an adult with an advanced solid tumor such as melanoma, head and neck, liver or kidney cancer.

This rearrangement joins TRBV7-5 to TRBJ2-3; the table calls TRBD2, which could not be checked here. TRBV7-5 is a pseudogene locus. The CDR3 is 13 residues long. The CDR3 bases are TGTGCCAGCAGCCCCGGGAGTTGGGATACGCAGTATTTT. This translates into CASSPGSWDTQYF.

This chain links TRBV6-5 with TRBJ1-5, with D possibly matching TRBD1 (5 bases). This CDR3 region has 16 residues. V was cut by 0 bases and J by 1 base, with 10 bases left in between. CDR1 MNHEY and CDR2 SVGAGI come from the germline V gene. The CDR3 protein is CASSYSAGGSNQPQHF. The CDR3 DNA is TGTGCCAGCAGTTACTCAGCGGGGGGAAGCAATCAGCCCCAGCATTTT.

The chain carries TRBV7-9 and TRBJ2-7; tentative D call: TRBD1 (6 bases). V gave up 6 bases and J gave up 6 bases, with 24 bases separating them. CDR3 length: 16 amino acids. The germline V gene encodes CDR1 SEHNR and CDR2 FQNEAQ (reference sequence). The CDR3 sequence: CASSRGQSFLLREQYF. The CDR3 coding sequence is TGTGCCAGCAGTAGAGGACAGTCCTTTCTCCTACGCGAGCAGTACTTC.

The CDR3 loop reads CAISERGGETQYF. As DNA, the CDR3 is TGTGCCATCAGTGAGAGGGGGGGAGAGACCCAGTACTTC. V usage is TRBV10-3 and J usage is TRBJ2-5, with TRBD2 as a possible D gene (7 bases). The CDR3 has 13 amino acids. The V gene lost 2 bases and the J gene lost 4 bases, with 8 bases spanning the gap. CDR1 and CDR2 (germline): ENHRY, SYGVKD.

The chain recombines TRBV18 with TRBJ1-1, with D possibly matching TRBD1 (6 bases). With 2 bases removed from V and 11 bases from J, the gap between germline ends came to 15 bases. From germline, CDR1 is KGHSH and CDR2 LQKENI. The CDR3 runs 13 residues. CDR3 sequence: CASSPLGGAIAFF. The DNA of the CDR3 is TGTGCCAGCTCACCATTAGGGGGGGCTATCGCTTTCTTT. Using reference TRBV18 and TRBJ1-1 for the parts outside the CDR3, the full variable domain is NAGVMQNPRHLVRRRGQEARLRCSPMKGHSHVYWYRQLPEEGLKFMVYLQKENIIDESGMPKERFSAEFPKEGPSILRIQQVVRGDSAAYFCASSPLGGAIAFFGQGTRLTVV.

This chain uses TRBV6-5 with TRBJ1-4, with D tentatively TRBD1 (5 bases). V lost 6 bases to trimming and J lost 7 bases, with 18 bases between them. The V gene's germline CDR1 is MNHEY and CDR2 SVGAGI. The CDR3 is 15 amino acids. The CDR3 is CASSPTQGRVEKLFF. In nucleotides, the CDR3 is TGTGCCAGCAGCCCCACTCAGGGTCGGGTTGAAAAACTGTTTTTT.

The chain has TRBV12-5 and TRBJ1-5; the D gene is possibly TRBD1 (5 bases). Germline V CDR1 and CDR2: LGHNT, FRNRAP. CDR3 size: 17 residues. V lost 3 bases and J 4 bases, leaving 19 bases between the germline ends. CDR3 sequence: CASGFGPEQASNQPQHF. CDR3 nucleotide sequence: TGTGCTAGTGGTTTTGGTCCGGAACAGGCGTCAAATCAGCCCCAGCATTTT. Supplemented by reference TRBV12-5 and TRBJ1-5, the full variable domain reads DARVTQTPRHKVTEMGQEVTMRCQPILGHNTVFWYRQTMMQGLELLAYFRNRAPLDDSGMPKDRFSAEMPDATLATLKIQPSEPRDSAVYFCASGFGPEQASNQPQHFGDGTRLSIL.

The CDR3 loop reads CASMRDRYTGELFF. The CDR3 bases are TGTGCCAGCATGAGGGACAGATACACCGGGGAGCTGTTTTTT. This chain connects TRBV2 to TRBJ2-2; 7 nucleotides line up with TRBD1. CDR1 SNHLY and CDR2 FYNNEI come from the germline V gene. The J segment lost 3 bases and the V segment lost 7 bases, leaving 5 bases of the junction unmatched. The CDR3 consists of 14 residues.

This clone was counted a single time. The J gene is TRBJ1-1, the V gene TRBV19, with unresolved D. Per the germline V gene, CDR1 is LNHDA and CDR2 is SQIVND (reference sequence). The V gene lost 7 bases and the J gene lost 2 bases, with 11 bases spanning the gap. This CDR3 is 13 amino acids long. The CDR3 nucleotides are TGTGCCAGTACCTGGGTGGGAAACACTGAAGCTTTCTTT. It specifies CASTWVGNTEAFF.

The chain combines TRBV7-9 with TRBJ1-4; the D gene is possibly TRBD1 (5 bases). V dropped 3 bases and J dropped 10 bases, with 15 bases sitting between them. The germline V gene has CDR1 SEHNR and CDR2 FQNEAQ (reference sequence). CDR3 size: 14 residues. The CDR3 DNA is TGTGCCAGCAGCTTCTGGGACGGCCAAGGAAAACTGTTTTTT. Encoded protein: CASSFWDGQGKLFF.

The chain joins TRBV10-2 to TRBJ1-1; weak D call: TRBD1 (5 bases). CDR1 and CDR2 (germline): WSHSY, SAAADI. The germline V and J ends were trimmed by 7 bases and 3 bases, with 9 bases remaining between them. The CDR3 loop spans 12 amino acids. CDR3 DNA sequence: TGCGCCAGCAAACGGGGGGACACTGAAGCTTTCTTT. Translated, it gives CASKRGDTEAFF.

The chain is built from TRBV27 and TRBJ2-6; D is undetermined. This CDR3 has 15 residues. V lost 1 base to trimming and J lost 1 base, with 5 bases between them. Germline V gives CDR1 MNHEY, CDR2 SMNVEV (reference sequence). The CDR3 region is CASSLLGSGANVLTF. The CDR3, as DNA: TGTGCCAGCAGTTTATTGGGGTCTGGGGCCAACGTCCTGACTTTC. The whole variable domain, filled in from reference TRBV27 and TRBJ2-6, reads EAQVTQNPRYLITVTGKKLTVTCSQNMNHEYMSWYRQDPGLGLRQIYYSMNVEVTDKGDVPEGYKVSRKEKRNFPLILESPSPNQTSLYFCASSLLGSGANVLTFGAGSRLTVL.

This clone has just one count. The J gene is TRBJ2-2, the V gene TRBV7-3; a possible D gene is TRBD2 (6 bases). There are 14 residues in the CDR3. V gave up 5 bases and J gave up 7 bases, with 14 bases separating them. The V gene's germline CDR1 is SGHTA and CDR2 FQGTGA. This chain's CDR3 is CASSASQGGGELFF. The CDR3, as DNA: TGTGCCAGCAGCGCCTCCCAGGGAGGCGGGGAGCTGTTTTTT.

The chain joins TRBV7-3 to TRBJ2-3; D gene uncertain. The CDR3 runs 15 residues. Per the germline V gene, CDR1 is SGHTA and CDR2 is FQGTGA. V gave up 5 bases and J gave up 6 bases, with 18 bases separating them. The CDR3 protein is CASSPGAAPRDTQYF. The CDR3 DNA sequence: TGTGCCAGCAGCCCTGGAGCAGCCCCGCGGGATACGCAGTATTTT. The entire variable domain, with the rest obtained from reference TRBV7-3 and TRBJ2-3, is as follows: GAGVSQTPSNKVTEKGKYVELRCDPISGHTALYWYRQSLGQGPEFLIYFQGTGAADDSGLPNDRFFAVRPEGSVSTLKIQRTERGDSAVYLCASSPGAAPRDTQYFGPGTRLTVL.

This rearrangement joins TRBV2 to TRBJ1-5; D is perhaps TRBD1 (5 bases). This CDR3 has 16 amino acids. Germline CDR1 is SNHLY and CDR2 is FYNNEI. V was shortened by 2 bases and J by 11 bases, with 22 bases between the two germline ends. CDR3 amino acids: CASSERGGNRPAAQHF. CDR3 DNA: TGTGCCAGCAGTGAAAGAGGCGGGAACAGGCCCGCTGCCCAGCATTTT.

The sample holds one count of this clone. The rearrangement uses TRBV6-1 and TRBJ2-3, with a possible D match to TRBD1 (8 bases). Germline V lookup: CDR1 MNHNS, CDR2 SASEGT. The CDR3 extends over 17 amino acids. Trimming took 1 base from V and 3 from J, leaving 17 bases between them. The CDR3 spells CASSEERQGRETDTQYF. The CDR3 region has the DNA TGTGCCAGCAGTGAAGAAAGACAGGGGAGGGAGACAGATACGCAGTATTTT.

This clone has only one observation. This chain connects TRBV18 to TRBJ2-2; D is perhaps TRBD1 (6 bases). The CDR3 covers 16 residues. Trimming removed 0 bases at V and 0 bases at J, with 8 bases between. The germline V gene encodes CDR1 KGHSH and CDR2 LQKENI. CDR3 amino acids: CASSPPGGSNTGELFF. As DNA, the CDR3 is TGTGCCAGCTCACCACCAGGGGGTTCGAACACCGGGGAGCTGTTTTTT.

This clone has a handful of counts. The CDR3 spells CASHGTGATEAFF. In nucleotides, the CDR3 is TGTGCCAGCCACGGGACAGGGGCTACTGAAGCTTTCTTT. V is TRBV27 and J is TRBJ1-1, with 10 positions matching TRBD1. Germline CDR1 MNHEY, CDR2 SMNVEV (reference sequence). Losses at the gene ends were 8 bases for V and 5 bases for J; bases not matched to a gene: 5. The CDR3 is 13 amino acids.

The chain couples TRBV28 to TRBJ1-1; a weak D match, TRBD1 (5 bases). The CDR3 loop spans 16 amino acids. Looked up from germline, CDR1 is MDHEN and CDR2 is SYDVKM. Trimming stripped 5 bases from V and 1 base from J, with 17 bases between. As DNA, the CDR3 is TGTGCCAGCAGTCCGCAGGGTGATTTGGCGAACACTGAAGCTTTCTTT. Protein product: CASSPQGDLANTEAFF.

The gene calls are TRBV6-1 and TRBJ1-4; a possible D gene is TRBD1 (5 bases). CDR3 length equals 14 residues. Germline CDR1 MNHNS, CDR2 SASEGT. V lost 2 bases to trimming and J lost 2 bases, with 6 bases between them. This CDR3 is CASSERGTNEKLFF. The CDR3 DNA reads TGTGCCAGCAGTGAAAGGGGCACTAATGAAAAACTGTTTTTT.